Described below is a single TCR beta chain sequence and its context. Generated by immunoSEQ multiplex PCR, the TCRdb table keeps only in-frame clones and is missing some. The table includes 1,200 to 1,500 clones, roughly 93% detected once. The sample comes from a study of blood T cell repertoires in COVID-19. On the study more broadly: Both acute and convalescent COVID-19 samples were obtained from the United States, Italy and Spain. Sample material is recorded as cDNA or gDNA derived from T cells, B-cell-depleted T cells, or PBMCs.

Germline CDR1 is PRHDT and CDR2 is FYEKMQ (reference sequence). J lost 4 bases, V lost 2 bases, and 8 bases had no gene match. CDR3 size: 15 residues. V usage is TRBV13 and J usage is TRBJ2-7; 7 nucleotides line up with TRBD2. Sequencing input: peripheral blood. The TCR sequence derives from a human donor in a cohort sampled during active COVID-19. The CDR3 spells CASSLTWRGSYEQYF. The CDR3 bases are TGTGCCAGCAGCTTAACATGGCGGGGGAGTTACGAGCAGTACTTC.